This section outlines one T cell receptor (beta chain) sequence together with its context. Its target is not known. This specimen comes from a study of blood T cells in healthy people across ages. Across the whole study: Template switching caught about one barcoded beta molecule for each two T cells.

The study, taken as a whole, reports: CMV status of donors was not determined, possibly confounding expanded clonotype changes.

Primers used in a second PCR of about 6 to 11 cycles were a sample-barcoded 5' primer and a J-beta primer mix. Sequencing of every sample gave 2.5 million or more CDR3-containing paired-end reads. MiXCR was run by TCRdb on the 5' RACE reads, yielding one entry per CDR3 protein. Of 600,000 to 650,000 distinct CDR3 sequences listed, around three fifths are singletons. The CDR3 totals 14 residues. The sample providers were healthy Caucasian people from Russia, aged roughly 6 to 95. This TCR came from a man aged 60-69 years in good health. The gene calls are TRBV12-3 or TRBV12-4 and TRBJ2-5, with TRBD2 matching 7 bases. The J call may be incorrect, as the DNA end agrees better with TRBJ2-1. The sample comprised blood. This chain's CDR3 is CASSKRDYQETQFF. The DNA of the CDR3 is TGTGCCAGCAGCAAACGGGACTACCAAGAGACCCAGTTCTTC.